The 30 T cell receptor beta chains listed next were all sequenced from one sample in a study of beta chain features in type 1 diabetes (dated by TCRdb to the late 2010s). The library was made by the immunoSEQ multiplex PCR assay. All of the isolated RNA was reverse transcribed with the High Capacity cDNA Reverse Transcription Kit, so expressed TCRB transcripts were sequenced. TCRdb obtained this table from immuneACCESS and retained in-frame rearrangements with V and J assigned. These tables miss some clones; where compared with another copy, unresolved V genes account for less than half of the shortfall, and the remainder is unexplained. In this sample the table shows hundreds of thousands of clones, roughly a sixth of which occur a single time. About 0.093% of the sample goes to the ten largest clones. The sample comprised naive CD4+ T cells from blood. The cell subset or site label for this specimen denotes: true naive CD4+ T cells. The receptors originated from a man between 18 and 29 years old in good health.

This clone was found a few times. The V gene is TRBV18, the J gene TRBJ2-5; 7 bases are shared with TRBD2. With 3 bases clipped from V and 6 bases from J, the junction kept 7 bases outside the gene matches. Germline CDR1 is KGHSH and CDR2 is LQKENI. The CDR3 runs to 14 residues. CDR3 protein: CASSPGRVGKTQYF. In DNA form, the CDR3 reads TGTGCCAGCTCACCGGGGAGGGTCGGGAAGACCCAGTACTTC.

This clone was seen more than once but under ten times. The gene calls are TRBV5-1 and TRBJ2-5; 9 bases are shared with TRBD1. The CDR3 has 15 residues. Germline V gives CDR1 SGHRS, CDR2 YFSETQ. The V segment lost 1 base and the J segment 2 bases; nucleotides outside the gene matches: 3. CDR3 sequence (DNA): TGCGCCAGCAGCTTGCAGGACAGGGGACAAGAGACCCAGTACTTC. Its translation: CASSLQDRGQETQYF. The variable domain in full, completed from reference TRBV5-1 and TRBJ2-5, reads KAGVTQTPRYLIKTRGQQVTLSCSPISGHRSVSWYQQTPGQGLQFLFEYFSETQRNKGNFPGRFSGRQFSNSRSEMNVSTLELGDSALYLCASSLQDRGQETQYFGPGTRLLVL.

The chain combines TRBV28 with TRBJ1-2; maybe TRBD1 (5 bases). Germline V CDR1 and CDR2: MDHEN, SYDVKM. V was cut by 2 bases and J by 7 bases, with 8 bases left in between. This CDR3 has 12 residues. CDR3 nucleotide sequence: TGTGCCAGCAGTTTAAGGGGTCGTGGCTACACCTTC. It is translated as CASSLRGRGYTF.

The V call is TRBV19, the J call TRBJ2-7, with D possibly TRBD1 on 6 matching bases. V lost 4 bases and J lost 0, with 10 bases in between. Germline CDR1 and CDR2: LNHDA and SQIVND (reference sequence). CDR3 size: 14 residues. The CDR3 DNA follows: TGTGCCAGTAGTACCGGGACACCCTCCTACGAGCAGTACTTC. Translation gives CASSTGTPSYEQYF.

This clone was found a few times. The CDR3 region has the DNA TGTGCCAGCAGTTTGCTCCTAGCGGGAGGTCCCTACGAGCAGTACTTC. Translation: CASSLLLAGGPYEQYF. The genes are TRBV27 and TRBJ2-7; 11 nucleotides align to TRBD2. Germline-derived CDR1 and CDR2 are MNHEY and SMNVEV (reference sequence). The CDR3 consists of 16 residues. V was clipped by 3 bases and J by 2 bases; unmatched bases: 6.

V usage is TRBV27 and J usage is TRBJ2-7; 7 bases match TRBD1. Trimming removed 7 bases from V and 1 base from J; junction bases left unmatched: 7. Germline CDR1 and CDR2: MNHEY and SMNVEV (reference sequence). The CDR3 spans 14 residues. This CDR3 reads CASNDRVGSYEQYF. The DNA for the CDR3 is TGTGCCAGCAACGACAGGGTGGGTTCCTACGAGCAGTACTTC.

J is TRBJ1-2 and V is TRBV11-2; unclear D gene. Trimming took off 1 base at V and 2 bases at J, with 8 bases between the two ends. Per the germline V gene, CDR1 is SGHAT and CDR2 is FQNNGV. CDR3 size: 14 residues. Here the CDR3 DNA reads TGTGCCAGCAGCTTAGGGGGAATCAACTATGGCTACACCTTC. Translated: CASSLGGINYGYTF.

This clone was found a few times. The J gene is TRBJ1-6, the V gene TRBV4-3, with TRBD1 as a possible D gene (5 bases). CDR1 is LGHNA and CDR2 is YSLEER in the germline V gene. This CDR3 is 16 amino acids long. The germline V and J ends were trimmed by 4 bases and 7 bases, with 17 bases remaining between them. The CDR3 region has the DNA TGCGCCAGCAGCCTAGAAGGCAAGGGACTGAATTCACCCCTCCACTTT. Amino acid sequence: CASSLEGKGLNSPLHF.

This clone was counted between two and nine times. CDR3 nucleotides: TGTGCCAGCAGCGACCGACAGGGGTGGGATACGCAGTATTTT. This encodes CASSDRQGWDTQYF. The V call is TRBV7-9, the J call TRBJ2-3, with TRBD1 matching 8 bases. The CDR3 extends over 14 amino acids. Unmatched junction bases numbered 7, after V lost 5 bases and J lost 6 bases. Germline loops: CDR1 SEHNR, CDR2 FQNEAQ (reference sequence). The full variable domain, rest sourced from reference TRBV7-9 and TRBJ2-3, is DTGVSQNPRHKITKRGQNVTFRCDPISEHNRLYWYRQTLGQGPEFLTYFQNEAQLEKSRLLSDRFSAERPKGSFSTLEIQRTEQGDSAMYLCASSDRQGWDTQYFGPGTRLTVL.

This rearrangement joins TRBV7-2 to TRBJ2-4; D may be TRBD2 (5 bases). V was cut by 2 bases and J by 3 bases, with 11 bases left in between. CDR3 length equals 15 residues. Germline V gives CDR1 SGHTA, CDR2 FQGNSA. For the CDR3, the DNA is TGTGCCAGCAGCTTAACCAGAGGACTCAAAAACATTCAGTACTTC. Amino acids: CASSLTRGLKNIQYF.

This clone has more than one count but fewer than ten. V usage is TRBV18 and J usage is TRBJ2-5; 8 bases fit TRBD1. CDR1 and CDR2 (germline): KGHSH, LQKENI. This CDR3 is built from 13 residues. Trimming cost V 4 bases and J 5 bases; bases outside gene matches: 3. CDR3 loop: CASSRDRTETQYF. DNA of the CDR3: TGTGCCAGCTCACGGGACAGGACGGAGACCCAGTACTTC.

A few counts support this clone. The gene calls are TRBV4-2 and TRBJ2-1; D call uncertain. CDR1 is LGHNA and CDR2 is YNFKEQ in the germline V gene. V gave up 0 bases and J gave up 6 bases, with 3 bases separating them. CDR3 length equals 12 residues. CDR3 protein: CASSQEANEQFF. CDR3 nucleotides: TGTGCCAGCAGCCAAGAGGCCAATGAGCAGTTCTTC.

This clone was found a few times. This chain uses TRBV5-4 with TRBJ2-7; 8 positions agree with TRBD2. The CDR3 is 16 residues long. Losses at the gene ends were 0 bases for V and 4 bases for J; bases not matched to a gene: 9. Germline CDR1 is SGHNT and CDR2 is YYREEE (reference sequence). The CDR3 loop reads CASSLALAGGRYEQYF. CDR3 DNA: TGTGCCAGCAGCTTGGCCCTGGCGGGGGGCCGTTACGAGCAGTACTTC.

This clone was found a few times. J is TRBJ2-3 and V is TRBV6-6, with D possibly matching TRBD2 (6 bases). Germline V lookup: CDR1 MNHNY, CDR2 SVGAGI (reference sequence). Between the trimmed V and J ends, which lost 6 bases and 0 bases, there was a span of 13 bases. This CDR3 spans 15 amino acids. CDR3 sequence reads: CASSAGRRSTDTQYF. In nucleotides, the CDR3 is TGTGCCAGCAGCGCGGGACGGAGGAGCACAGATACGCAGTATTTT.

This sequence joins TRBV7-9 and TRBJ1-4, with D unresolved. The CDR3 length is 16 residues. V lost 2 bases and J 8 bases, leaving 18 bases between the germline ends. CDR1 and CDR2 from the germline V gene are SEHNR and FQNEAQ (reference sequence). The CDR3 reads CASSLSGRRLGEKLFF. Written as DNA, the CDR3 is TGTGCCAGCAGCTTATCCGGCCGGCGGCTTGGCGAAAAACTGTTTTTT.

Only a few counts were recorded for this clone. The chain recombines TRBV7-9 with TRBJ2-1; 12 bases are a match to TRBD2. Germline V gene lookup returns CDR1 SEHNR and CDR2 FQNEAQ (reference sequence). The CDR3 is 16 amino acids. V lost 6 bases and J lost 2; bases outside the gene matches: 5. DNA of the CDR3: TGTGCCAGCAGGCCGACTAGCGGGAGTCCCTACAATGAGCAGTTCTTC. Its translation is CASRPTSGSPYNEQFF.

This clone was recorded a few times. The rearrangement joins TRBV18 to TRBJ2-1; 7 bases are a match to TRBD2. The CDR3 totals 15 residues. V was pared by 3 bases and J by 5 bases, with 7 bases of the junction left unmatched. Looked up from germline, CDR1 is KGHSH and CDR2 is LQKENI. This chain's CDR3 is CASSPGLGGHNEQFF. For the CDR3, the DNA is TGTGCCAGCTCACCCGGACTAGGTGGGCACAATGAGCAGTTCTTC.

The chain is built from TRBV7-8 and TRBJ1-1; the match to TRBD1 covers 7 bases. The germline V gene encodes CDR1 SGHVS and CDR2 FQNEAQ. The CDR3 is 14 residues long. Losses at the gene ends were 5 bases for V and 2 bases for J; bases not matched to a gene: 5. The CDR3 sequence is CASSTRTGNTEAFF. CDR3 sequence (DNA): TGTGCCAGCAGCACCCGGACAGGAAACACTGAAGCTTTCTTT.

There are a few counts of this clone. The chain carries TRBV29-1 and TRBJ1-5, with D uncertain. Germline values: CDR1 SQVTM, CDR2 ANQGSEA. The CDR3 length is 14 residues. The V gene lost 6 bases and the J gene lost 9 bases, with 21 bases spanning the gap. DNA of the CDR3: TGCAGCGTCCTCCCCTCGGGCACGGTCGGGCCCCAGCATTTT. As protein: CSVLPSGTVGPQHF.

This rearrangement joins TRBV5-4 to TRBJ1-4; 10 bases align to TRBD1. The junction had 5 bases not matched to a gene; V was cut back by 4 bases and J by 8 bases. CDR1 SGHNT and CDR2 YYREEE come from the germline V gene (reference sequence). The CDR3 runs to 14 residues. In nucleotides, the CDR3 is TGTGCCAGCAGCGCGACAGGGGGCGGGGAAAAACTGTTTTTT. This gives the protein CASSATGGGEKLFF.

This clone turned up a few times. V gene TRBV7-2 combines with J gene TRBJ2-3; D possibly uses TRBD1 or TRBD2 (5 bases each). The V gene's germline CDR1 is SGHTA and CDR2 FQGNSA. The CDR3 extends over 16 amino acids. V gave up 4 bases and J gave up 0 bases, with 14 bases separating them. Written as DNA, the CDR3 is TGTGCCAGCAGCTCCCGGGGCACAATTAGCACAGATACGCAGTATTTT. This encodes CASSSRGTISTDTQYF.

In its sample, this clone was seen a few times. The V call is TRBV7-2, the J call TRBJ2-1, with a weak D call TRBD2 (7 bases). The CDR3 contains 18 residues. V was cut by 0 bases and J by 3 bases, with 18 bases left in between. Germline CDR1 reads SGHTA; CDR2 reads FQGNSA. CDR3 coding DNA: TGTGCCAGCAGCTTAGCGGGACTACAGGGACGGATCTACAATGAGCAGTTCTTC. This gives the protein CASSLAGLQGRIYNEQFF.

The chain carries TRBV11-1 and TRBJ1-1; D possibly corresponds to TRBD1 (6 bases). This CDR3 spans 16 amino acids. The germline V gene encodes CDR1 SGHAT and CDR2 FQDESV (reference sequence). V was clipped by 7 bases and J by 2 bases, with 20 bases between them. CDR3 sequence reads: CASTVRAGAQNTEAFF. The CDR3 nucleotides read TGTGCCAGCACCGTTCGGGCAGGGGCTCAAAACACTGAAGCTTTCTTT.

This clone was detected only a few times. The chain uses TRBV18 and TRBJ1-2; no clear D gene. This CDR3 contains 13 residues. The V end lost 6 bases, the J end lost 2 bases, and 10 bases lay between the germline ends. The V gene's germline CDR1 is KGHSH and CDR2 LQKENI. The DNA of the CDR3 is TGTGCCAGCTCCCCGGACGAAAACTATGGCTACACCTTC. This encodes CASSPDENYGYTF.

In this sample, this clone turned up a few times. The chain has TRBV4-3 and TRBJ2-1; either TRBD1 or TRBD2 may supply D (6 bases each). Germline V gives CDR1 LGHNA, CDR2 YSLEER. The CDR3 extends over 19 amino acids. Trimming shortened V by 4 bases and J by 8 bases, and 30 bases separated the two germline ends. DNA for the CDR3: TGCGCCAGCAGCCGAAGTGAACCCATGGAGGGCCTGTGGGGGCATGAGCAGTTCTTC. This translates into CASSRSEPMEGLWGHEQFF.

The V and J genes are TRBV13 and TRBJ2-1; D remains unclear. V was clipped by 1 base and J by 1 base, with 14 bases between them. The CDR3 covers 17 residues. The germline CDR1 and CDR2 sequences are PRHDT and FYEKMQ (reference sequence). DNA of the CDR3: TGTGCCAGCAGCTTAGTGGTCGCGGCCAAGTCCTACAATGAGCAGTTCTTC. This translates into CASSLVVAAKSYNEQFF.

This clone was observed a few times. This chain joins TRBV19 and TRBJ1-4; the D gene is possibly TRBD1 (6 bases). Germline CDR1 and CDR2: LNHDA and SQIVND (reference sequence). The CDR3 has 14 amino acids. V was pared by 2 bases and J by 4 bases, with 8 bases between. The CDR3 sequence is CASSINRDNEKLFF. CDR3 DNA sequence: TGTGCCAGTAGTATAAACAGGGATAATGAAAAACTGTTTTTT.

Only a few counts were recorded for this clone. The rearrangement joins TRBV10-3 to TRBJ2-5, with TRBD1 identical over 8 bases. This CDR3 is 15 amino acids long. Trimming cost V 2 bases and J 5 bases; bases outside gene matches: 7. Germline V gives CDR1 ENHRY, CDR2 SYGVKD. The CDR3 coding sequence is TGTGCCATCAGTGAGGGACAGGGAATCAAGGAGACCCAGTACTTC. Amino acid sequence: CAISEGQGIKETQYF.

The V call is TRBV28, the J call TRBJ2-1; perhaps D is TRBD1 or TRBD2 (5 bases each). CDR3 length: 19 residues. Between the trimmed V and J ends, which lost 2 bases and 3 bases, there was a span of 23 bases. CDR1 MDHEN and CDR2 SYDVKM come from the germline V gene. CDR3 region: CASSLVSSGTKVYYNEQFF. For the CDR3, the DNA is TGTGCCAGCAGTTTAGTGAGCTCCGGGACCAAGGTTTACTACAATGAGCAGTTCTTC.

The rearrangement uses TRBV19 and TRBJ1-2, with 7 nucleotides matching TRBD1. The ends lost 6 bases at V and 5 bases at J; junction bases unmatched: 3. This CDR3 contains 12 residues. The germline V gene encodes CDR1 LNHDA and CDR2 SQIVND (reference sequence). The CDR3 region has the DNA TGTGCCAGTAGGGCACAGGGGTATGGCTACACCTTC. Its protein is CASRAQGYGYTF. The whole variable domain, remainder taken from reference TRBV19 and TRBJ1-2, is DGGITQSPKYLFRKEGQNVTLSCEQNLNHDAMYWYRQDPGQGLRLIYYSQIVNDFQKGDIAEGYSVSREKKESFPLTVTSAQKNPTAFYLCASRAQGYGYTFGSGTRLTVV.